The next 22 T cell receptor beta chains were all read from a single sample in a study of blood T cell repertoires in COVID-19. The table came from immunoSEQ multiplex PCR; TCRdb's copy has only in-frame clones and leaves some out. The sample yields roughly 160,000 clones, roughly 81% seen once. Source material: peripheral blood. These receptors all come from a woman aged 80 or over with COVID-19, enrolled during active disease.

The chain joins TRBV6-2 or TRBV6-3 to TRBJ1-4; D gene unclear. In germline, CDR1 is MNHEY, CDR2 SVGEGT. This CDR3 has 15 residues. Trimming shortened V by 6 bases and J by 0 bases, and 11 bases separated the two germline ends. CDR3: CASSRTGTTNEKLFF. CDR3 DNA sequence: TGTGCCAGCAGCCGCACCGGGACAACTAATGAAAAACTGTTTTTT.

The J gene is TRBJ1-1, the V gene TRBV5-1, with D unresolved. Trimming removed 4 bases from V and 6 bases from J, with 16 bases in between. Germline V lookup: CDR1 SGHRS, CDR2 YFSETQ. This CDR3 contains 14 residues. Written as DNA, the CDR3 is TGCGCCAGCAGCGACTTATCGACCGGTGCTGAAGCTTTCTTT. Translated: CASSDLSTGAEAFF.

The chain employs TRBV19 and TRBJ2-4, with D possibly matching TRBD1 (5 bases). V was clipped by 8 bases and J by 8 bases, with 19 bases between them. The CDR3 has 14 amino acids. The germline gives CDR1 LNHDA, CDR2 SQIVND (reference sequence). The CDR3 loop is CASGRSHLGDIQYF. CDR3 bases: TGTGCCAGTGGCCGGTCGCACCTAGGGGACATTCAGTACTTC.

This clone was detected only a few times. The chain joins TRBV21-1 to TRBJ2-5; TRBD2 was called by the table and not checked on the DNA. TRBV21-1 is assigned pseudogene status. This CDR3 has 14 residues. CDR3 DNA sequence: TGTGCCAGCAGCAAACTAGCGGGAGAGGAGACCCAGTACTTC. Translating gives CASSKLAGEETQYF.

The chain joins TRBV28 to TRBJ1-2, with TRBD1 as a possible D gene (5 bases). The germline CDR1 and CDR2 sequences are MDHEN and SYDVKM. The CDR3 sequence is 13 residues long. V was clipped by 6 bases and J by 0 bases, with 8 bases between them. Here the CDR3 reads CASRNRPNYGYTF. The CDR3 coding sequence is TGTGCCAGCAGGAACAGGCCTAACTATGGCTACACCTTC.

The rearrangement joins TRBV7-2 to TRBJ2-5; tentative D call: TRBD1 (6 bases). Trimming cost V 3 bases and J 2 bases, with 10 bases left between them. The CDR3 length is 14 residues. Germline V gene data show CDR1 as SGHTA and CDR2 as FQGNSA. CDR3 protein: CASSFPGTQETQYF. The DNA for the CDR3 is TGTGCCAGCAGCTTTCCCGGGACACAAGAGACCCAGTACTTC.

In the case of this clone: Other DNA sequences within the sample encode an identical CDR3. The chain uses TRBV18 and TRBJ1-5, with D tentatively TRBD1 (5 bases). The ends were cut back, 1 base at V and 5 bases at J, with 9 bases in the middle. This CDR3 has 14 residues. Looked up from germline, CDR1 is KGHSH and CDR2 is LQKENI. This CDR3 is CASSPLGGDQPQHF. Written as DNA, the CDR3 is TGTGCCAGCTCACCACTAGGAGGGGATCAGCCCCAGCATTTT.

This chain links TRBV6-6 with TRBJ2-2, with 7 bases identical to TRBD2. V was pared by 5 bases and J by 6 bases, with 6 bases of the junction left unmatched. Germline V gene lookup returns CDR1 MNHNY and CDR2 SVGAGI (reference sequence). The CDR3 sequence is 14 residues long. The CDR3 here is CASSPSGVPGELFF. The CDR3 region has the DNA TGTGCCAGCAGTCCCAGCGGGGTCCCCGGGGAGCTGTTTTTT.

This clone was picked up one time. The chain links TRBV14 to TRBJ2-1; 7 bases match TRBD2. V lost 1 base and J lost 9; bases outside the gene matches: 3. The CDR3 extends over 13 amino acids. Germline CDR1 is SGHDN and CDR2 is FVKESK. CDR3 amino acids: CASSQVLASEQFF. The CDR3 region has the DNA TGTGCCAGCAGCCAAGTACTAGCGAGTGAGCAGTTCTTC.

This chain links TRBV9 with TRBJ2-7; D perhaps matches TRBD1 (5 bases). The CDR3 spans 13 residues. CDR1 and CDR2 from the germline V gene are SGDLS and YYNGEE. V was pared by 1 base and J by 4 bases, with 9 bases between. The CDR3, as DNA: TGTGCCAGCAGCGTAAGTGCAGGGTACGAGCAGTACTTC. Translation gives CASSVSAGYEQYF.

The chain combines TRBV27 with TRBJ2-1; 13 bases agree with TRBD2. V shed 7 bases and J 4 bases; nucleotides not matched to a gene: 7. The CDR3 has 16 amino acids. Germline CDR1 reads MNHEY; CDR2 reads SMNVEV (reference sequence). DNA of the CDR3: TGTGCCAGCACAAGACTAGCGGGAGGAGATTACAATGAGCAGTTCTTC. This sequence encodes CASTRLAGGDYNEQFF.

This clone was seen just once. The V and J genes are TRBV5-1 and TRBJ2-3, with 8 bases lining up with TRBD1. The CDR3 is 14 amino acids. V lost 1 base, J lost 6 bases, and 4 bases stayed unmatched. Germline CDR1 reads SGHRS; CDR2 reads YFSETQ. CDR3 coding DNA: TGCGCCAGCAGCTTGCAGGGGGCTGGCGATACGCAGTATTTT. This codes for CASSLQGAGDTQYF.

J is TRBJ2-1 and V is TRBV7-8, with 13 bases lining up with TRBD2. Losses at the gene ends were 5 bases for V and 5 bases for J; bases not matched to a gene: 6. The germline V gene has CDR1 SGHVS and CDR2 FQNEAQ. The CDR3 covers 16 residues. The CDR3 is CASSQGTSGIHNEQFF. CDR3 DNA: TGTGCCAGCAGCCAAGGGACTAGCGGGATCCACAATGAGCAGTTCTTC.

The rearrangement links TRBV11-3 to TRBJ2-1; D gene unclear. V gave up 5 bases and J gave up 3 bases, with 14 bases separating them. CDR3 length: 15 residues. Germline CDR1 is SGHNT and CDR2 is YENEEA. The CDR3, as DNA: TGTGCCAGCAGCAACCGAGACTCTCTCTACAATGAGCAGTTCTTC. Its protein product is CASSNRDSLYNEQFF.

This chain links TRBV6-6 with TRBJ1-4; 8 bases line up with TRBD1. Trimming removed 8 bases from V and 7 bases from J; junction bases left unmatched: 3. Germline loops: CDR1 MNHNY, CDR2 SVGAGI (reference sequence). The CDR3 has 12 residues. The chain's CDR3 is CASSGGGEKLFF. In nucleotides, the CDR3 is TGTGCCAGCTCAGGGGGCGGTGAAAAACTGTTTTTT.

This clone appeared a single time. The chain links TRBV4-1 to TRBJ2-1; 9 bases are a match to TRBD1. The CDR3 totals 16 residues. In germline, CDR1 is MGHRA, CDR2 YSYEKL. V was pared by 4 bases and J by 0 bases, with 4 bases of the junction left unmatched. The CDR3: CASSRPTGGSYNEQFF. The CDR3 DNA reads as TGCGCCAGCAGCCGACCGACAGGGGGCTCCTACAATGAGCAGTTCTTC.

This chain connects TRBV13 to TRBJ2-7, with a tentative D call TRBD1 (6 bases). The V end was cut by 6 bases, the J end by 2 bases, with 14 bases between. The CDR3 runs to 14 residues. Germline values: CDR1 PRHDT, CDR2 FYEKMQ (reference sequence). In DNA form, the CDR3 reads TGTGCCAGCAGAGCCGGGACAAGCGCCTACGAGCAGTACTTC. This gives the protein CASRAGTSAYEQYF.

Turning to this clone: The same CDR3 arises from other DNA sequences in this sample as well. The chain couples TRBV20-1 to TRBJ1-1; possibly TRBD1 for D (6 bases). The CDR3 spans 11 residues. Between the trimmed V and J ends, which lost 4 bases and 5 bases, there was a span of 8 bases. CDR1 is DFQATT, CDR2 SNEGSKA, per germline (reference sequence). The CDR3 loop is CSATGVTEAFF. CDR3 sequence (DNA): TGCAGTGCTACAGGGGTAACTGAAGCTTTCTTT.

The rearrangement joins TRBV19 to TRBJ1-1; possibly TRBD1 for D (6 bases). The CDR3 sequence is 15 residues long. Trimming pared 0 bases from V and 4 bases from J, leaving 12 bases between. The germline V gene has CDR1 LNHDA and CDR2 SQIVND (reference sequence). The CDR3 DNA is TGTGCCAGTAGTATAGATCTTGCCAGGGGCACTGAAGCTTTCTTT. Protein sequence: CASSIDLARGTEAFF.

The gene calls are TRBV5-8 and TRBJ1-4, with TRBD1 identical over 7 bases. The germline CDR1 and CDR2 sequences are SGHTS and YDEGEE. The CDR3 is 13 amino acids. Losses at the gene ends were 3 bases for V and 16 bases for J; bases not matched to a gene: 12. CDR3 in DNA: TGTGCCAGCAGCTCCCGGTGGGACAGAGTTCCGTTTTTT. This encodes CASSSRWDRVPFF.

This clone has just a few counts. The genes are TRBV4-2 and TRBJ2-7, with TRBD2 identical over 9 bases. With V trimmed by 4 bases and J by 3 bases, 10 bases remained unmatched. The CDR3 loop spans 16 amino acids. Germline values: CDR1 LGHNA, CDR2 YNFKEQ. The CDR3 DNA follows: TGTGCCAGCAGCCGCGCGGGAGGGATGGGCGACTACGAGCAGTACTTC. Protein product: CASSRAGGMGDYEQYF.

The V gene is TRBV2, the J gene TRBJ2-7; D is perhaps TRBD2 (5 bases). V lost 2 bases, J lost 5 bases, and 16 bases lay in between. Per the germline V gene, CDR1 is SNHLY and CDR2 is FYNNEI. The CDR3 extends over 15 amino acids. The CDR3 DNA reads as TGTGCCAGCAGTGAACCCCTGGGCGGGTCTAACGAGCAGTACTTC. The encoded protein is CASSEPLGGSNEQYF.